This is a list of T cell receptor beta chains from one sample in a study of neoadjuvant nivolumab and ipilimumab in lung cancer. TCRdb's table, derived via immunoSEQ multiplex PCR, lists solely in-frame clones and lacks some. Here the sample spans roughly 28,000 clones, 60% to 85% being singletons. Here the sequenced sample was tumor tissue, taken after neoadjuvant nivolumab, alone or with ipilimumab, at or shortly before surgery. The receptor set was obtained from an adult with non-small cell lung cancer. CDR3s leave out the opening cysteine and the closing phenylalanine or tryptophan. Clone size is stated in some rows and not others, as once, few, many or a class when expanded.

V	size	J	CDR3
TRBV4-3	-	TRBJ1-2	ASSQGRQGYGYT
TRBV6-5	-	TRBJ2-1	ASSSRDRNNEQF
TRBV5-4	once	TRBJ2-3	ASSLVDPQSTDTQY
TRBV5-1	-	TRBJ2-1	ASMGQGASQQF
TRBV5-6	-	TRBJ1-6	ASSLRAEWSLH
TRBV7-8	-	TRBJ2-2	ASSFRTINTGELF
TRBV15	-	TRBJ2-6	ATSRLGASSGANVLT
TRBV5-6	-	TRBJ1-2	ASSGTGLFYGYT
TRBV7-9	-	TRBJ2-5	ASSLEKRASGTQY
TRBV30	-	TRBJ2-1	AWTGGTGTYNEQF
TRBV25-1	-	TRBJ2-3	ASSEGWDRKLVVPRQY
TRBV5-1	-	TRBJ2-7	ASSRTSGALYEQY
TRBV18	-	TRBJ1-2	ASSQGRFGYT
TRBV5-5	-	TRBJ2-7	ASGGTGDNPLYEQY
TRBV7-2	-	TRBJ1-4	ASSSFGLEEKLF
TRBV10-2	-	TRBJ2-7	ASRGDRFAYEQY
TRBV10-2	-	TRBJ2-7	ASRGTGVSEQY
TRBV9	-	TRBJ2-2	ASSGVFAGELF
TRBV6-5	-	TRBJ2-1	ASSSASGGRAEQF
TRBV6-1	once	TRBJ2-2	ASTQGSTGELF
TRBV7-2	-	TRBJ1-6	ASSSLDRGYSPLH
TRBV11-3	once	TRBJ1-6	ASSFDSYNSPLH
TRBV5-5	-	TRBJ1-1	ASSYFTEAF
TRBV12-5	-	TRBJ2-7	ASGLALTGKTYEQY
TRBV7-2	-	TRBJ2-5	ASSLAGGAQETQY
TRBV25-1	-	TRBJ1-2	ASSFTGGQGYT
TRBV6-5	-	TRBJ2-4	ASSSVAKNIQY
TRBV7-2	-	TRBJ2-3	ASSLVAGRRTDTQY
TRBV10-3	-	TRBJ1-2	AISESQGEANYGYT
TRBV14	-	TRBJ2-7	ASSQDREGGQY
TRBV5-4	-	TRBJ2-7	ASSRTGNKEYEQY
TRBV6-6	-	TRBJ1-5	ASSFANQPQH
TRBV5-1	-	TRBJ2-5	ASRPDQETQY
TRBV7-2	-	TRBJ2-2	ASRRDRASGELF
TRBV30	-	TRBJ1-2	AWSVGPSNYGYT
TRBV20-1	-	TRBJ2-5	SARGQETQY